This T cell receptor (beta chain) was recovered during a study of T cells in Graves' hyperthyroidism and ophthalmopathy. General study results and limits: By a 13 V-J model, ophthalmopathy was set apart from stable hyperthyroidism.

There are many counts of this clonotype. What it binds is unknown. TCR beta CDR3 regions were amplified from RNA transcripts. During a first-round RT-PCR of the TCR CDR3, the HTBI primer set was used. MiXCR, run by TCRdb on the multiplex PCR reads, gives a single entry per CDR3 protein. The data hold about 130,000 distinct CDR3 sequences, with around 20% observed a single time. Germline assignment: CDR1 DFQATT and CDR2 SNEGSKA (reference sequence). Trimming cost V 3 bases and J 0 bases; bases outside gene matches: 3. The CDR3 sequence is 16 residues long. Fresh peripheral blood, roughly 10 ml, was the source of the PBMCs.

Sequencing used blood. The TCR originated in a woman in her 50s with Graves' hyperthyroidism that later progressed to Graves' ophthalmopathy. The chain carries TRBV20-1 and TRBJ2-7; 15 nucleotides match TRBD2. CDR3 sequence reads: CSARGTSGRSSYEQYF. Here the CDR3 DNA reads TGCAGTGCTAGGGGGACTAGCGGGAGGAGCTCCTACGAGCAGTACTTC.